This T cell receptor (beta chain) is from a study of T cells in Graves' hyperthyroidism and ophthalmopathy (dated by TCRdb to between 2018 and 2021). Turning to the overall study: Peripheral blood samples were taken at the time of initial diagnosis, prior to any treatment. After blood sampling, hyperthyroidism patients were treated with methimazole at a starting dose of 30 mg daily, and ophthalmopathy patients were treated with high-dose intravenous methylprednisolone. In over five Graves' hyperthyroidism patients, the study also compared T-cell repertoires from thyroid tissue with T-cell repertoires from blood. An independent validation cohort of under 20 hyperthyroidism patients and about 16 patients who later progressed to ophthalmopathy tested prospective prediction of ophthalmopathy. A discovery cohort of about a hundred patients, fewer than 50 with Graves' ophthalmopathy and 55 to 60 with stable Graves' hyperthyroidism, was used to find distinguishing TCR V-J signatures. According to the paper, TCR Vbeta CDR3 sequencing was carried out on 120 to 150 peripheral blood samples, which came from under 50 ophthalmopathy, approximately 72 hyperthyroidism and approximately 17 progressor patients. For training and testing, the 100 or so patients in the discovery cohort were randomly divided in a 7:3 ratio.

This clonotype has more than one count but fewer than ten. No antigen is known for it. A much larger clone differs from this one at a single base, so this may be a read error. Amplification of TCR beta CDR3 regions was carried out from RNA transcripts. A first-round RT-PCR of the TCR CDR3 used the HTBI primer set with the Qiagen OneStep RT-PCR kit. The libraries were constructed in a second round of multiplex PCR and then size-selected and purified. Sequencing of the libraries was done on an Illumina HiSeq2000 using paired-end 100 bp reads. As for the original processing: SOAPnuke was used to process the raw data, removing reads that contained adapters or uncalled bases, had a mean Phred below 15, or lacked an exact match to the constant primer or identifier. High-quality paired reads were merged using COPE v1.2.5, and each unique nucleotide sequence was defined as a clonotype. MiTCR v1.1 was used to align clonotypes to the IMGT TRBV, TRBD and TRBJ reference segments. Only V-J combinations with frequency above 0.0001, covering about 99% of repertoires, were analysed. The TCS score was defined as F50 (clonal expansion) divided by E x V (chaos), with BLOSUM62-based TCRdist calculated between CDR3 peptides within each V-J. Welch's t-statistics and random forest reduced fewer than 600 V-J features to roughly 13, which were used in a naive Bayes classifier (R e1071). TCRdb itself trimmed the public reads at Q25 with fastp, ran MiXCR and retained productive beta chains. Rows are combined by CDR3 protein, so each entry shows the most common genes and DNA. The V and J calls shown here were made by TCRdb, not taken from the authors' results. This sample comprises around 600,000 distinct CDR3 sequences, 14% of them detected only once. The top ten clonotypes cover 7.1% of the sample.

Ophthalmopathy patients had moderately to severely active disease, Clinical Activity Score of at least 3, NOSPECS grade of at least 4, and duration under 3 months. Patients with uncontrolled infections, other autoimmune diseases, pregnancy or lactation were excluded. Diagnoses were based on clinical symptoms, serum thyroxine and TRAb, thyroid ultrasound and orbital computed tomography. PBMCs were isolated from 7.5 to 10 ml of fresh peripheral blood by Ficoll-Paque density gradient centrifugation. Total RNA was extracted using Trizol reagent, and RNA quality was assessed on an Agilent 2100 Bioanalyzer. Results the study describes overall, beyond this receptor: Sample size was not statistically predetermined, and blinding of investigators to group allocation was not performed. During validation, the model predicted progression to ophthalmopathy a median of approximately six months ahead of onset, with almost 71% sensitivity and around 73% specificity. A 13 V-J signature model separated ophthalmopathy from stable hyperthyroidism, with approximately 87% sensitivity and roughly 81% specificity in cross-validation and 80%/75% in testing. Most expanded thyroid clonotypes (frequency above 0.001) were also found in blood, which suggests that blood repertoires may mirror thyroid immune responses.

Sequencing used blood. The sequence was collected from a woman aged 18-29 years with Graves' ophthalmopathy.

The DNA sequence is given as TGTGCCAGCAGCCCACGACATTACAATGAGCAGTTCTTC. It translates as CASSPRHYNEQFF. The chain couples TRBV7-6 to TRBJ2-1, with the identity of the D gene unclear. As encoded in the germline V gene, CDR1 is SGHVS while CDR2 is FNYEAQ. V and J are truncated by 5 bases and 4 bases respectively, leaving an intervening sequence of 9 bases. The CDR3 measures 13 amino acids from cysteine to phenylalanine. Only the CDR3 region is kept as DNA, spanning 39 bases read in frame from base 1.